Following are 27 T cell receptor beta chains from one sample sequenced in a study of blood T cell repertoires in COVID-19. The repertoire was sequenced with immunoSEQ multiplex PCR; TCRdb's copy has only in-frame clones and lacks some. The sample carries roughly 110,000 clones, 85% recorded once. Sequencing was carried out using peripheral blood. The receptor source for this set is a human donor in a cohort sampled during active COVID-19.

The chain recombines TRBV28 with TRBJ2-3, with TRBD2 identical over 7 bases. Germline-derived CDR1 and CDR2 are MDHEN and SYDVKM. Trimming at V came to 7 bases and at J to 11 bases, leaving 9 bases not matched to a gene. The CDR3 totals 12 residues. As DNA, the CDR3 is TGTGCCAGCACCACCCCCGGGGGGAGGCAGTATTTT. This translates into CASTTPGGRQYF.

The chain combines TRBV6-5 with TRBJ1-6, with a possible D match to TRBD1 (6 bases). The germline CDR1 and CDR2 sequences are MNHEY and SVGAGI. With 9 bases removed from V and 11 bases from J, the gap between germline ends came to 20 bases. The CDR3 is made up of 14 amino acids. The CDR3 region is CARQGKGDCAPLHF. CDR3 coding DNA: TGTGCCAGACAAGGTAAGGGGGATTGCGCACCCCTCCACTTT.

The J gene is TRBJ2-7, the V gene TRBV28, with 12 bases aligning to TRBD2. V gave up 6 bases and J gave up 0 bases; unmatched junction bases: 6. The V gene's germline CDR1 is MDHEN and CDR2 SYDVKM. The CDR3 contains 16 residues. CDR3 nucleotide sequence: TGTGCCAGCAGACCGGGACTAGCGGGCCGCTCCTACGAGCAGTACTTC. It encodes CASRPGLAGRSYEQYF.

The CDR3 DNA is TGTGCCAGCAGTTACTCGGGACAGAACAATCAGCCCCAGCATTTT. Translated, it gives CASSYSGQNNQPQHF. This chain joins TRBV6-5 and TRBJ1-5, with 7 bases identical to TRBD1. V shed 0 bases and J 3 bases; nucleotides not matched to a gene: 2. This CDR3 region has 15 residues. Germline V CDR1 and CDR2: MNHEY, SVGAGI.

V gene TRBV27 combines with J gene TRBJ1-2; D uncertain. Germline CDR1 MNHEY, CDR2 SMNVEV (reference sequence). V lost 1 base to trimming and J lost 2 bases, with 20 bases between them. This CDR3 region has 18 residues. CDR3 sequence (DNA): TGTGCCAGCAGTTTATTATATGGGTACGGTCGGGAGAACTATGGCTACACCTTC. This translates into CASSLLYGYGRENYGYTF.

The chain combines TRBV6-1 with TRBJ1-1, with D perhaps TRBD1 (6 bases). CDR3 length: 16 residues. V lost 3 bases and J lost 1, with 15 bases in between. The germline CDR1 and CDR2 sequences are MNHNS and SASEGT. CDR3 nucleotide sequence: TGTGCCAGCAGTGAGCAATACAGGGTGGGGAACACTGAAGCTTTCTTT. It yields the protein CASSEQYRVGNTEAFF.

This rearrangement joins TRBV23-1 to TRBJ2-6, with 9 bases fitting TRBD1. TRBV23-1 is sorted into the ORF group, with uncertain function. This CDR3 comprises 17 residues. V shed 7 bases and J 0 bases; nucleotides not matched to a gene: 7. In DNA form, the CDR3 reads TGCGCCAGCACCTTAGGGACAGGGCCCTCTGGGGCCAACGTCCTGACTTTC. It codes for CASTLGTGPSGANVLTF.

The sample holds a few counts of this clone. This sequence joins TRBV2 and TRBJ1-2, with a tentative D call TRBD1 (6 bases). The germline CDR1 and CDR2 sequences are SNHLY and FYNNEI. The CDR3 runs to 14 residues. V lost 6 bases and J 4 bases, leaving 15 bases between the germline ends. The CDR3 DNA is TGTGCCAGCAGCGACGACAGGAGCTTCTATGGCTACACCTTC. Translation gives CASSDDRSFYGYTF.

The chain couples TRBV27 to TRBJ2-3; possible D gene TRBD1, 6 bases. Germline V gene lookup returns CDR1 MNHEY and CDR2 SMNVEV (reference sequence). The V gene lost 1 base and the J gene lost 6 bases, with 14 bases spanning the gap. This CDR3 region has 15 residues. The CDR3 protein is CASSLLTGLQDTQYF. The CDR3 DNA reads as TGTGCCAGCAGTTTATTAACAGGGCTACAGGATACGCAGTATTTT.

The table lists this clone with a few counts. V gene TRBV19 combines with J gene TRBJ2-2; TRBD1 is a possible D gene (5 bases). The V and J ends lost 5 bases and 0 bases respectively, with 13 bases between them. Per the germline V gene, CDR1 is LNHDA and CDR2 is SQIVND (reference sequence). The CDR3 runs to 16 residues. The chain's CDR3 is CASSLQTVPNTGELFF. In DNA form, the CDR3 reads TGTGCCAGTAGTCTACAGACAGTGCCGAACACCGGGGAGCTGTTTTTT. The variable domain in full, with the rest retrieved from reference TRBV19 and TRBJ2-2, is DGGITQSPKYLFRKEGQNVTLSCEQNLNHDAMYWYRQDPGQGLRLIYYSQIVNDFQKGDIAEGYSVSREKKESFPLTVTSAQKNPTAFYLCASSLQTVPNTGELFFGEGSRLTVL.

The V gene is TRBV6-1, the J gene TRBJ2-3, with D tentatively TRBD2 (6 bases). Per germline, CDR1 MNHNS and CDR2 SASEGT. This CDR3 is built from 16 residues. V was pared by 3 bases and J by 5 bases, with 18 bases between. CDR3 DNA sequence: TGTGCCAGCAGTGACGGAGGGGCCCCCTTGGGAGATACGCAGTATTTT. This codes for CASSDGGAPLGDTQYF.

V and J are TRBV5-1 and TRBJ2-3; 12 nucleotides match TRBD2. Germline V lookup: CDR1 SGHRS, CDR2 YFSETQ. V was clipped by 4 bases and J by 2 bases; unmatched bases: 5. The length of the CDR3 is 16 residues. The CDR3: CASSHGLAGFTDTQYF. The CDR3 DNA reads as TGCGCCAGCAGCCACGGACTAGCGGGGTTCACAGATACGCAGTATTTT.

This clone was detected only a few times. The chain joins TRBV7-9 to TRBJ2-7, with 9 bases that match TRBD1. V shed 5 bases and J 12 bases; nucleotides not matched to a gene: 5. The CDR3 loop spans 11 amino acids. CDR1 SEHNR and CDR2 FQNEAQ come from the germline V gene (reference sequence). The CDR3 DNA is TGTGCCAGCAGCCTCGGACAGGGGAGGTACTTC. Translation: CASSLGQGRYF.

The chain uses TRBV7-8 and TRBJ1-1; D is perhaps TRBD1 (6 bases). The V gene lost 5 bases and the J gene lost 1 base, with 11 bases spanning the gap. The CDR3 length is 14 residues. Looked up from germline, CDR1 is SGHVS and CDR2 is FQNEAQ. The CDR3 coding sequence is TGTGCCAGCAGCCGACGGACAGCGAACACTGAAGCTTTCTTT. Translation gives CASSRRTANTEAFF. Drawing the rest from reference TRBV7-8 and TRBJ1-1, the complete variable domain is GAGVSQSPRYKVAKRGQDVALRCDPISGHVSLFWYQQALGQGPEFLTYFQNEAQLDKSGLPSDRFFAERPEGSVSTLKIQRTQQEDSAVYLCASSRRTANTEAFFGQGTRLTVV.

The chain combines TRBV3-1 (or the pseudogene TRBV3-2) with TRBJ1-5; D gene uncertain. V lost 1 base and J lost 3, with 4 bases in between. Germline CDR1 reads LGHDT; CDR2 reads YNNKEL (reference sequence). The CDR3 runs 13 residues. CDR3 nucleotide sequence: TGTGCCAGCAGCCAAGGTCTCAATCAGCCCCAGCATTTT. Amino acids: CASSQGLNQPQHF.

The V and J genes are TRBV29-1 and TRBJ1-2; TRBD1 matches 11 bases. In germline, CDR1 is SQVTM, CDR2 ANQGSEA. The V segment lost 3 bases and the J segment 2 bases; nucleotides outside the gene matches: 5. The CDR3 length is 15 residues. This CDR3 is CSVEDRGRLNYGYTF. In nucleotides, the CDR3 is TGCAGCGTTGAGGACAGGGGGCGGTTAAACTATGGCTACACCTTC.

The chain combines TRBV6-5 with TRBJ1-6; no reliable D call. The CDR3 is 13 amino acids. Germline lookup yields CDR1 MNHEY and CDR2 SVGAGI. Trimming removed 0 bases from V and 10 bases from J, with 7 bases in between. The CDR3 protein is CASSYSGKSPLHF. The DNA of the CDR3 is TGTGCCAGCAGTTACTCCGGTAAATCACCCCTCCACTTT.

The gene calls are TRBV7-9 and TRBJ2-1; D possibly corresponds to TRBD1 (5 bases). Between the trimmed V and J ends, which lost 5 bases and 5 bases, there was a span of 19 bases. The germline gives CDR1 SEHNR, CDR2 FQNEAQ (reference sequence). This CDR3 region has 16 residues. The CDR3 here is CASSLPAGRVNNEQFF. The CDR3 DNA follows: TGTGCCAGCAGCCTCCCGGCAGGGCGAGTTAACAATGAGCAGTTCTTC. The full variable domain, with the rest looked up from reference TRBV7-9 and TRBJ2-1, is DTGVSQNPRHKITKRGQNVTFRCDPISEHNRLYWYRQTLGQGPEFLTYFQNEAQLEKSRLLSDRFSAERPKGSFSTLEIQRTEQGDSAMYLCASSLPAGRVNNEQFFGPGTRLTVL.

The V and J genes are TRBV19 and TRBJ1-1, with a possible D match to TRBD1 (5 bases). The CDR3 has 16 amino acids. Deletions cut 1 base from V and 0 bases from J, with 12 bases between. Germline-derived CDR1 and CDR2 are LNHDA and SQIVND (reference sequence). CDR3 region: CASSIGGGFMNTEAFF. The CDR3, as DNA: TGTGCCAGTAGTATAGGGGGCGGCTTCATGAACACTGAAGCTTTCTTT.

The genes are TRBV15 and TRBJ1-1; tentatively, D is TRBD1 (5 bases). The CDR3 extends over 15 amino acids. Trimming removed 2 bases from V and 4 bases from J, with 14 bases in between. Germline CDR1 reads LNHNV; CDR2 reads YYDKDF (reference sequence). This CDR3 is CATSRSIAGGTEAFF. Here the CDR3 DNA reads TGTGCCACCAGCAGATCAATAGCGGGGGGCACTGAAGCTTTCTTT.

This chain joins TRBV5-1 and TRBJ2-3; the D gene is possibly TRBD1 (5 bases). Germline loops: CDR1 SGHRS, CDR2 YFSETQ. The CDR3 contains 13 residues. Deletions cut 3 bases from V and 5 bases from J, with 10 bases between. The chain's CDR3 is CASSWGHGDTQYF. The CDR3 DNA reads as TGCGCCAGCAGCTGGGGCCACGGAGATACGCAGTATTTT.

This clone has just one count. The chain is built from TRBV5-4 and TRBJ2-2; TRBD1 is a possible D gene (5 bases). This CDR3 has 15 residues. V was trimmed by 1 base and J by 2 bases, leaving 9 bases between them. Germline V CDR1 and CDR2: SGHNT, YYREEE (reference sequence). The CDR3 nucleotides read TGTGCCAGCAGCTTGTCGACAGACAACACCGGGGAGCTGTTTTTT. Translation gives CASSLSTDNTGELFF.

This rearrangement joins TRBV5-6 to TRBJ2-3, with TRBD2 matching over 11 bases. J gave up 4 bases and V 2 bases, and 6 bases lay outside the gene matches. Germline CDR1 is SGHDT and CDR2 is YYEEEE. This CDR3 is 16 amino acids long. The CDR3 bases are TGTGCCAGCAGCTTCGATAGCGGGGGGGTTTCAGATACGCAGTATTTT. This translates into CASSFDSGGVSDTQYF.

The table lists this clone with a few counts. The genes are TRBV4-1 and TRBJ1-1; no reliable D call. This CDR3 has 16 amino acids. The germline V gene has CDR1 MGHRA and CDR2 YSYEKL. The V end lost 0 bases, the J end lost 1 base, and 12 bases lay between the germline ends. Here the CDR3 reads CASSQEWRVGNTEAFF. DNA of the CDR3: TGCGCCAGCAGCCAAGAATGGAGGGTAGGGAACACTGAAGCTTTCTTT.

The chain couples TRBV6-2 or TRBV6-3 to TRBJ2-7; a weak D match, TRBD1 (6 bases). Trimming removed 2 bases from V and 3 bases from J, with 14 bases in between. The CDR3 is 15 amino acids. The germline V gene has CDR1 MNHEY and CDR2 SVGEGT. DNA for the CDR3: TGTGCCAGCAGTTACCCCCCCTTGGACAGCTACGAGCAGTACTTC. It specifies CASSYPPLDSYEQYF.

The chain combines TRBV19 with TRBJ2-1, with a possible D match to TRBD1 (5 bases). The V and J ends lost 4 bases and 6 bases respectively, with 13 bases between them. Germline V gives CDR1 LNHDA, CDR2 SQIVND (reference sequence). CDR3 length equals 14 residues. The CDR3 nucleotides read TGTGCCAGTAGTAAATCGACTCAGGGCAATGAGCAGTTCTTC. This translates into CASSKSTQGNEQFF.

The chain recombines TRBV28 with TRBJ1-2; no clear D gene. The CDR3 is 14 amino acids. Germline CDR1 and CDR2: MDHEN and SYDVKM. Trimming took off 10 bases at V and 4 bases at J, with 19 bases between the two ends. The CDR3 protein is CAIARSGLGYGYTF. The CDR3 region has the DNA TGTGCCATCGCCCGGTCAGGCCTTGGCTATGGCTACACCTTC.